This T cell receptor beta chain was recorded in a study of multiple sclerosis patients with progressive multifocal leukoencephalopathy. Study results and limitations: Before and during natalizumab, the clones expanded at PML already existed.

This clone was seen a few times. Its antigen is not known. Sequencing used immunoSEQ multiplex PCR; TCRdb keeps in-frame clones, though not all of them. The sample consists of 31,000 or so clones, roughly 87% of them appearing once. This CDR3 comprises 16 residues. From germline, CDR1 is LNHDA and CDR2 SQIVND (reference sequence). Between the trimmed V and J ends, which lost 4 bases and 0 bases, there was a span of 12 bases. Time point noted: time of PML onset. PML in natalizumab-treated patients developed after between about 15 and 56 months of natalizumab therapy. The chain employs TRBV19 and TRBJ1-4; D is ambiguous. This material consisted of PBMCs, taken from a patient treated with natalizumab. The clonotype was recovered from a woman between 35 and 50 years old with progressive multifocal leukoencephalopathy. Here the CDR3 reads CASSSGFLATNEKLFF. CDR3 in DNA: TGTGCCAGTAGTAGCGGTTTCCTGGCAACTAATGAAAAACTGTTTTTT.